What follows are 4 T cell receptor beta chains derived from one specimen sequenced in a study of cytomegalovirus exposure and HLA in healthy donors. Produced via immunoSEQ multiplex PCR; TCRdb's table is partial and in-frame only. This table holds roughly 230,000 clones, around 90% found once. What was sequenced was PBMCs. The receptors were sampled from a woman aged 25 to 39 in good health and CMV-seronegative.

The chain employs TRBV10-2 and TRBJ2-7; a possible D gene is TRBD1 (6 bases). The CDR3 covers 12 residues. The germline V gene encodes CDR1 WSHSY and CDR2 SAAADI. V was pared by 6 bases and J by 5 bases, with 11 bases between. CDR3 nucleotides: TGCGCCAGCAGGGGACCAGGGGACGAGCAGTACTTC. Translated, it gives CASRGPGDEQYF.

The chain is built from TRBV4-2 and TRBJ2-7; D may be TRBD1 (6 bases). The CDR3 is made up of 15 amino acids. Germline lookup yields CDR1 LGHNA and CDR2 YNFKEQ. Between the trimmed V and J ends, which lost 0 bases and 2 bases, there was a span of 11 bases. CDR3 region: CASSQDDRDTYEQYF. CDR3 coding DNA: TGTGCCAGCAGCCAAGACGACCGGGACACCTACGAGCAGTACTTC.

The V and J genes are TRBV4-1 and TRBJ2-5; tentative D call: TRBD2 (5 bases). The V gene's germline CDR1 is MGHRA and CDR2 YSYEKL. The CDR3 contains 15 residues. Trimming cost V 0 bases and J 1 base, with 9 bases left between them. CDR3 protein: CASSQDPTSQETQYF. Written as DNA, the CDR3 is TGCGCCAGCAGCCAAGATCCTACTAGCCAAGAGACCCAGTACTTC.

In regard to this clone: The sample carries other DNA sequences with the same CDR3. The rearrangement joins TRBV7-8 to TRBJ2-7; D may be TRBD2 (6 bases). Trimming cost V 0 bases and J 0 bases, with 6 bases left between them. Germline V gene data show CDR1 as SGHVS and CDR2 as FQNEAQ. This CDR3 comprises 14 residues. The CDR3 sequence is CASSLASGSYEQYF. CDR3 DNA: TGTGCCAGCAGCTTAGCTAGCGGCTCCTACGAGCAGTACTTC.